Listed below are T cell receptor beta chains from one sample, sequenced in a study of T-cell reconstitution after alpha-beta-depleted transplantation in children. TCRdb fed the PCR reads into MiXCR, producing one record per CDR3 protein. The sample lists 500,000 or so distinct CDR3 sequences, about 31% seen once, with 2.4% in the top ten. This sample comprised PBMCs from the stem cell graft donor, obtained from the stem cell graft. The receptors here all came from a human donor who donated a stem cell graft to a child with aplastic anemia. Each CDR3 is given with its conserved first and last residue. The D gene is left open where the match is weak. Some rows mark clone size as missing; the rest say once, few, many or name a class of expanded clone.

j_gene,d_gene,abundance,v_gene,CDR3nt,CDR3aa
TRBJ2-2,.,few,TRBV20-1,TGCAGTGCTAGAAGCGACAGCGGCGGAGACACCGGGGAGCTGTTTTTT,CSARSDSGGDTGELFF
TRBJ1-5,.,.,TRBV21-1,TGTGCCAGCAGCAAGGGATCGGGAAGGGACAGCAATCAGCCCCAGCATTTT,CASSKGSGRDSNQPQHF
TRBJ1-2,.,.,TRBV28,TGTGCCAGCAGCCCCAGCGCCCCGGGAGGCTACACCTTC,CASSPSAPGGYTF
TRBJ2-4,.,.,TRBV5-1,TGCGCCAGCAGCTGGGGGGCGGTTGCGGACATTCAGTACTTC,CASSWGAVADIQYF
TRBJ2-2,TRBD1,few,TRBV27,TGTGCCAGCAGTTGGTTAGGGACAGGCACCGGGGAGCTGTTTTTT,CASSWLGTGTGELFF
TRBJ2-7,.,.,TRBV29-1,TGCAGCGTTGAAGATGGCGGCTACGAGCAGTACTTC,CSVEDGGYEQYF
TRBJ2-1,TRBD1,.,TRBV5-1,TGCGCCAGCAGACAACACTGGGCCGGGACAGGGGCAGTGGATGAGCAGTTCTTC,CASRQHWAGTGAVDEQFF
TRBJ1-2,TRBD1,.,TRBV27,TGTGCCAGCAGCCTGACACAGGGGTTGGGTGGCTACACCTTC,CASSLTQGLGGYTF
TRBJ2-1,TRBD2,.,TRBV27,TGTGCCAGCAGTTGGGGCGGGAGGTCCTACAATGAGCAGTTCTTC,CASSWGGRSYNEQFF
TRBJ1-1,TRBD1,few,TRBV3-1,TGTGCCAGCAGCCACGGGGTAGGGGGCAACACTGAAGCTTTCTTT,CASSHGVGGNTEAFF
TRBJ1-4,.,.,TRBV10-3,TGTGCCATCAGTGGGAGTGCGGGGGAAAAACTGTTTTTT,CAISGSAGEKLFF
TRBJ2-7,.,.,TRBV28,TGTGCCAGCAGTTTAGGGCTAGCAGCCTCCTACGAGCAGTACTTC,CASSLGLAASYEQYF
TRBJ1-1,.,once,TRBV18,TGTGCCAGCTCACCCCGGGACGGGATCCGAGCTTTCTTT,CASSPRDGIRAFF
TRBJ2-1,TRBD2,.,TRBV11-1,TGTGCCAGCAGCGCTAGAGGGACTAGCGGGAGGGCACTCTCCTACAATGAGCAGTTCTTC,CASSARGTSGRALSYNEQFF
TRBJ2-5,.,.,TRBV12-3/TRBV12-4,TGTGCCAGCAGTTTCCTGGGACGGTCGGGAGAGACCCAGTACTTC,CASSFLGRSGETQYF
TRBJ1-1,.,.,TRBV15,TGTGCCACCAGCAGAGATACGGTCAGGTCGCCTGAAGCTTTCTTT,CATSRDTVRSPEAFF
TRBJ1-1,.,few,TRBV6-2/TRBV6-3,TGTGCCAGCAGTTACGATGGGAACACTGAAGCTTTCTTT,CASSYDGNTEAFF
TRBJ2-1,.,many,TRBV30,TGTGCCTCGCGGGGTTACAATGAGCAGTTCTTC,CASRGYNEQFF
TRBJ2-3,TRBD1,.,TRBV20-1,TGCAGTGCTAGGGGGACAGGGGGCACAGATACGCAGTATTTT,CSARGTGGTDTQYF
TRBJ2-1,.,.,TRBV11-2,TGTGCCAGCAGCTTAGATCTTTCCAATGAGCAGTTCTTC,CASSLDLSNEQFF
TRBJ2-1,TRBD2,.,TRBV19,TGTGCCAGTAGTATCCTTAGGACTAGCGGTAACAATGAGCAGTTCTTC,CASSILRTSGNNEQFF
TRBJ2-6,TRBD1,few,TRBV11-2,TGTGCCAGCAGCGGATTACAGGGGCGCTCTGGGGCCAACGTCCTGACTTTC,CASSGLQGRSGANVLTF
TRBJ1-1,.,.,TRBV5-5,TGTGCCAGCAGCTTGGATGTGGCGAACACTGAAGCTTTCTTT,CASSLDVANTEAFF
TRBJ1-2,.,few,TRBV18,TGTGCCAGCTCACCGAAGACAGCGTATGGCTACACCTTC,CASSPKTAYGYTF
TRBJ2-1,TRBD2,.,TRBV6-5,TGTGCCAGCAGTTACCGCCTTTTCGGGACTAGCGCCTACAATGAGCAGTTCTTC,CASSYRLFGTSAYNEQFF
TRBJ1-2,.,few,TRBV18,TGTGCCAGCTCACCGGTCAGGGAAAACTATGGCTACACCTTC,CASSPVRENYGYTF